One sample yielded the 21 T cell receptor beta chains listed below, sequenced in a study of response to subunit inactivated influenza vaccine. TCRdb itself ran the RT-PCR reads through MiXCR, one entry per CDR3 protein. The sample holds over 150,000 distinct CDR3 sequences, approximately 15% seen once. The starting material was CD8+ T cells sorted from PBMCs, obtained around 5 days after vaccination. The source of these receptors is a man aged 50 to 60 who received an inactivated influenza vaccine.

The chain couples TRBV12-3 or TRBV12-4 to TRBJ1-5; 10 bases map to TRBD1. V was clipped by 4 bases and J by 1 base; unmatched bases: 7. The CDR3 totals 17 residues. CDR3 amino acids: CASSSGTGEGSNQPQHF. The DNA of the CDR3 is TGTGCCAGCAGTTCCGGGACAGGGGAGGGGAGCAATCAGCCCCAGCATTTT.

The J gene is TRBJ2-7, the V gene TRBV7-9, with 8 bases that match TRBD2. This CDR3 region has 13 residues. The V and J ends lost 8 bases and 5 bases, in that order; junction bases with no gene match: 8. Germline V CDR1 and CDR2: SEHNR, FQNEAQ (reference sequence). The CDR3 sequence: CASSSPRGDEQYF. In nucleotides, the CDR3 is TGTGCCAGCTCCTCCCCGCGGGGGGACGAGCAGTACTTC.

This clonotype was detected many times. J is TRBJ2-1 and V is TRBV6-2 or TRBV6-3; 10 nucleotides match TRBD2. Germline V gives CDR1 MNHEY, CDR2 SVGEGT. V was clipped by 5 bases and J by 3 bases; unmatched bases: 4. The length of the CDR3 is 15 residues. The CDR3 bases are TGTGCCAGCAGTGCCGGGACTAGCGTCTACAATGAGCAGTTCTTC. It encodes CASSAGTSVYNEQFF.

This clonotype was found many times. The chain employs TRBV6-5 and TRBJ2-7, with D possibly matching TRBD1 (7 bases). This CDR3 spans 15 amino acids. Germline V CDR1 and CDR2: MNHEY, SVGAGI. Trimming shortened V by 2 bases and J by 4 bases, and 15 bases separated the two germline ends. The CDR3 loop reads CASSYPRGVVYEQYF. The CDR3 DNA follows: TGTGCCAGCAGTTACCCCAGGGGGGTGGTTTACGAGCAGTACTTC.

The chain has TRBV12-3 or TRBV12-4 and TRBJ2-5; D is ambiguous. The CDR3 totals 13 residues. V lost 7 bases to trimming and J lost 5 bases, with 14 bases between them. CDR3 residues: CASNRRVQETQYF. The CDR3, as DNA: TGTGCCAGCAACCGAAGGGTCCAGGAGACCCAGTACTTC.

The V gene is TRBV5-1, the J gene TRBJ2-3; 7 positions agree with TRBD1. Germline CDR1 reads SGHRS; CDR2 reads YFSETQ. The CDR3 runs to 19 residues. With 3 bases clipped from V and 0 bases from J, the junction kept 16 bases outside the gene matches. The CDR3 region has the DNA TGCGCCAGCAGCTCCCCGACAGGGTCGACCCCGTCTAGCACAGATACGCAGTATTTT. It specifies CASSSPTGSTPSSTDTQYF.

The table lists this clonotype with a few counts. The rearrangement links TRBV27 to TRBJ2-6, with 11 bases fitting TRBD2. CDR1 is MNHEY, CDR2 SMNVEV, per germline (reference sequence). Losses at the gene ends were 5 bases for V and 2 bases for J; bases not matched to a gene: 8. CDR3 size: 18 residues. The CDR3: CASSLLTSGGAGANVLTF. DNA for the CDR3: TGTGCCAGCAGTCTCCTTACTAGCGGGGGCGCTGGGGCCAACGTCCTGACTTTC.

The chain has TRBV10-3 and TRBJ2-3; 9 positions agree with TRBD2. The CDR3 is 17 amino acids. The germline V gene encodes CDR1 ENHRY and CDR2 SYGVKD. J gave up 3 bases and V 2 bases, and 9 bases lay outside the gene matches. The CDR3 region has the DNA TGTGCCATCAGTGAGGGGGTAGCGGGAGACGGAACAGATACGCAGTATTTT. This sequence encodes CAISEGVAGDGTDTQYF.

In this sample, this clonotype turned up a few times. V usage is TRBV6-4 and J usage is TRBJ2-2; 11 bases are shared with TRBD1. V shed 0 bases and J 5 bases; nucleotides not matched to a gene: 14. From germline, CDR1 is MRHNA and CDR2 SNTAGT. The CDR3 extends over 20 amino acids. CDR3 residues: CASSDSLFREGDRGTGELFF. DNA for the CDR3: TGTGCCAGCAGTGACTCCCTTTTCCGAGAAGGGGACAGGGGGACCGGGGAGCTGTTTTTT.

The table lists this clonotype with many counts. V and J are TRBV4-1 and TRBJ2-1; D may be TRBD1 or TRBD2 (5 bases each). Trimming pared 4 bases from V and 4 bases from J, leaving 17 bases between. CDR3 length: 16 amino acids. Per germline, CDR1 MGHRA and CDR2 YSYEKL. The CDR3 sequence is CASSRIRDDRYNEQFF. Written as DNA, the CDR3 is TGCGCCAGCAGCCGGATCCGGGACGATAGGTACAATGAGCAGTTCTTC.

This clonotype was picked up many times. The chain joins TRBV5-1 to TRBJ2-7, with D unresolved. Germline CDR1 reads SGHRS; CDR2 reads YFSETQ. V was pared by 0 bases and J by 7 bases, with 11 bases between. The CDR3 length is 13 residues. The CDR3 DNA reads as TGCGCCAGCAGCTTGGGAGGTTCGTGGGAGCAGTACTTC. It yields the protein CASSLGGSWEQYF.

This rearrangement joins TRBV30 to TRBJ2-5; D is unclear. The germline V and J ends were trimmed by 0 bases and 4 bases, with 9 bases remaining between them. Germline assignment: CDR1 GTSNPN and CDR2 SVGIG (reference sequence). This CDR3 spans 13 amino acids. The chain's CDR3 is CAWSVGGPETQYF. The CDR3 nucleotides read TGTGCCTGGAGTGTAGGCGGACCAGAGACCCAGTACTTC.

The V and J genes are TRBV12-3 or TRBV12-4 and TRBJ2-1; D might be TRBD2 (6 bases). V lost 7 bases to trimming and J lost 6 bases, with 16 bases between them. The CDR3 extends over 14 amino acids. The CDR3 DNA is TGTGCCAGCACGGGACTCGTGCGGGTCAATGAGCAGTTCTTC. The encoded protein is CASTGLVRVNEQFF.

The sample holds a few counts of this clonotype. The chain is built from TRBV7-8 and TRBJ2-1, with TRBD2 matching 8 bases. After removal of 1 base from V and 8 bases from J, the junction contained 7 bases not matched to a gene. Germline loops: CDR1 SGHVS, CDR2 FQNEAQ. The CDR3 runs 15 residues. CDR3 in amino acids: CASSLGRGGRDEQFF. CDR3 sequence (DNA): TGTGCCAGCAGCTTAGGACGGGGGGGCCGGGATGAGCAGTTCTTC.

The chain couples TRBV12-3 or TRBV12-4 to TRBJ1-5; weak D call: TRBD1 (5 bases). The V end lost 3 bases, the J end lost 4 bases, and 13 bases lay between the germline ends. This CDR3 region has 15 residues. CDR3 bases: TGTGCCAGCAGTTTGGAGGGGCGACAGAATCAGCCCCAGCATTTT. Protein: CASSLEGRQNQPQHF.

In its sample, this clonotype was seen a few times. The V gene is TRBV5-6, the J gene TRBJ2-6; D remains unclear. With 3 bases removed from V and 5 bases from J, the gap between germline ends came to 3 bases. There are 12 residues in the CDR3. CDR1 is SGHDT, CDR2 YYEEEE, per germline. The CDR3 DNA reads as TGTGCCAGCAGCTCATGGGCCAACGTCCTGACTTTC. Its translation: CASSSWANVLTF.

The genes are TRBV9 and TRBJ2-3, with 11 positions matching TRBD1. The CDR3 consists of 17 residues. Germline V gene sequence: CDR1 SGDLS, CDR2 YYNGEE. The V gene end was trimmed by 0 bases and the J gene end by 3 bases; junction bases not matched to a gene: 6. Here the CDR3 reads CASSVGQGQGVTDTQYF. CDR3 in DNA: TGTGCCAGCAGCGTAGGGCAGGGACAGGGGGTTACAGATACGCAGTATTTT.

The CDR3: CASVKGYSTDTQYF. CDR3 coding DNA: TGTGCCAGCGTTAAAGGTTATTCAACAGATACGCAGTATTTT. The chain carries TRBV7-2 and TRBJ2-3; D not resolved. There are 14 residues in the CDR3. V was pared by 8 bases and J by 3 bases, with 15 bases between. Germline V gene data show CDR1 as SGHTA and CDR2 as FQGNSA.

The chain is built from TRBV28 and TRBJ2-7, with TRBD2 identical over 11 bases. The CDR3 has 15 amino acids. The germline V gene encodes CDR1 MDHEN and CDR2 SYDVKM. The J segment lost 4 bases and the V segment lost 4 bases, leaving 6 bases of the junction unmatched. The CDR3 DNA follows: TGTGCCAGCAGTTCCAGGACTAGCGGGCAATACGAGCAGTACTTC. Translation gives CASSSRTSGQYEQYF.

The rearrangement links TRBV9 to TRBJ2-5; 9 bases are a match to TRBD2. The J segment lost 4 bases and the V segment lost 3 bases, leaving 4 bases of the junction unmatched. The V gene's germline CDR1 is SGDLS and CDR2 YYNGEE. CDR3 size: 14 residues. The CDR3 reads CASSGAGGPETQYF. CDR3 nucleotide sequence: TGTGCCAGCAGCGGGGCGGGGGGGCCAGAGACCCAGTACTTC.

This clonotype came up a few times. V usage is TRBV14 and J usage is TRBJ2-6; perhaps D is TRBD1 or TRBD2 (5 bases each). V lost 1 base and J lost 12, with 16 bases in between. Germline V lookup: CDR1 SGHDN, CDR2 FVKESK. This CDR3 contains 15 residues. The CDR3 nucleotides read TGTGCCAGCAGCCAAGTATTCGGGACCCCGCGCGTCCTGACTTTC. Protein sequence: CASSQVFGTPRVLTF.